These 6 T cell receptor beta chains were all obtained from the same sample, sequenced in a study of T cell repertoires in cytomegalovirus infection. MiXCR, applied by TCRdb to the reads, yields one record per CDR3 protein. Of around 530,000 distinct CDR3 sequences listed, around 27% are singletons. The source material was PBMCs. The receptors shown here come from a human donor in good health (CMV status not recorded). Some clones in this sample may be carry-over from other donors' samples.

This clonotype was seen ten or more times. The chain uses TRBV7-9 and TRBJ2-7; TRBD2 might be the D (6 bases). The V and J ends lost 2 bases and 5 bases respectively, with 13 bases between them. The CDR3 is made up of 14 amino acids. CDR1 is SEHNR and CDR2 is FQNEAQ in the germline V gene (reference sequence). CDR3 sequence: CASSLSGGTDEQYF. The CDR3 coding sequence is TGTGCCAGCAGCTTAAGTGGAGGGACGGACGAGCAGTACTTC.

This sequence joins TRBV7-6 and TRBJ1-1, with TRBD1 identical over 7 bases. This CDR3 has 17 amino acids. J gave up 3 bases and V 0 bases, and 10 bases lay outside the gene matches. Germline V gives CDR1 SGHVS, CDR2 FNYEAQ. The CDR3 DNA follows: TGTGCCAGCAGCTTAGCGGACAGGCGCCGCGTAGACACTGAAGCTTTCTTT. Encoded protein: CASSLADRRRVDTEAFF.

V gene TRBV7-3 combines with J gene TRBJ1-1; D is unclear. From germline, CDR1 is SGHTA and CDR2 FQGTGA. V was clipped by 5 bases and J by 5 bases, with 12 bases between them. The CDR3 contains 13 residues. The CDR3 coding sequence is TGTGCCAGCAGCCTAGGACTGTTGACTGAAGCTTTCTTT. Translated: CASSLGLLTEAFF. Together with reference TRBV7-3 and TRBJ1-1, the CDR3 gives the full variable domain: GAGVSQTPSNKVTEKGKYVELRCDPISGHTALYWYRQSLGQGPEFLIYFQGTGAADDSGLPNDRFFAVRPEGSVSTLKIQRTERGDSAVYLCASSLGLLTEAFFGQGTRLTVV.

The chain has TRBV6-2 or TRBV6-3 and TRBJ2-6; the D gene could be TRBD1 or TRBD2 (6 bases each). Trimming stripped 6 bases from V and 1 base from J, with 7 bases between. The CDR3 length is 14 residues. The germline CDR1 and CDR2 sequences are MNHEY and SVGEGT. DNA for the CDR3: TGTGCCAGCAGAGGGGGGTCTGGGGCCAACGTCCTGACTTTC. This codes for CASRGGSGANVLTF.

The rearrangement links TRBV7-2 to TRBJ1-5; D not resolved. V was trimmed by 1 base and J by 1 base, leaving 14 bases between them. Germline V gene sequence: CDR1 SGHTA, CDR2 FQGNSA. This CDR3 has 17 residues. DNA for the CDR3: TGTGCCAGCAGCTTAGTTCCAGGCAGTGTCAGCAATCAGCCCCAGCATTTT. It codes for CASSLVPGSVSNQPQHF.

The rearrangement links TRBV6-2 or TRBV6-3 to TRBJ2-7; 7 bases are shared with TRBD1. Germline CDR1 and CDR2: MNHEY and SVGEGT. The junction had 10 bases not matched to a gene; V was cut back by 6 bases and J by 2 bases. The CDR3 is made up of 15 amino acids. DNA for the CDR3: TGTGCCAGCAGCCCCTGGACAGGTAAAACCTACGAGCAGTACTTC. Amino acid sequence: CASSPWTGKTYEQYF.